The rows below give T cell receptor beta chains drawn from one sample of a study of OX40 agonist ivuxolimab in advanced cancers. The method was immunoSEQ multiplex PCR; TCRdb's version includes in-frame clones alone and lacks a portion of them. Among 80,000 or so clones listed, about 93% were seen once. The sequencing used CD4+ or CD8+ T cells sorted from blood, collected in a trial of the OX40 agonist ivuxolimab. The receptors shown here come from an adult with an advanced solid tumor such as melanoma, head and neck, liver or kidney cancer. CDR3s include the opening cysteine and the closing phenylalanine or tryptophan. Fields, in order: J gene, V gene, clone size, CDR3 length, D gene, CDR3 protein, CDR3 DNA. D genes are given only for firm matches. Clone sizes are given selectively: once, few, many, or a class where the clone is expanded.

TRBJ2-1 | TRBV5-8 | - | 15 | - | CASSHGLSSYNEQFF | TGTGCCAGCAGCCACGGGCTGAGTTCCTACAATGAGCAGTTCTTC
TRBJ2-7 | TRBV4-2 | once | 16 | TRBD2 | CASSQEISGLSYEQYF | TGTGCCAGCAGCCAAGAAATTAGCGGGCTCTCCTACGAGCAGTACTTC
TRBJ1-5 | TRBV30 | - | 12 | TRBD1 | CAWSPGTGPQHF | TGTGCCTGGAGTCCCGGGACAGGACCACAGCATTTT
TRBJ2-7 | TRBV10-3 | - | 12 | - | CAISEKGYEQYF | TGTGCCATCAGTGAGAAGGGGTACGAGCAGTACTTC
TRBJ2-2 | TRBV6-1 | - | 15 | - | CASSPTGQNTGELFF | TGTGCCAGCAGTCCGACCGGACAAAACACCGGGGAGCTGTTTTTT
TRBJ2-1 | TRBV9 | - | 17 | TRBD2 | CASSVESGGGVSNEQFF | TGTGCCAGCAGCGTAGAATCGGGCGGGGGGGTTAGCAATGAGCAGTTCTTC
TRBJ2-7 | TRBV6-5 | - | 15 | TRBD1 | CASRSTGEPPYEQYF | TGTGCCAGCAGATCTACAGGGGAACCCCCCTACGAGCAGTACTTC
TRBJ2-6 | TRBV11-2 | - | 13 | - | CASTHSGANVLTF | TGTGCCAGCACCCACTCTGGGGCCAACGTCCTGACTTTC
TRBJ2-7 | TRBV29-1 | - | 11 | - | CSVGRQDEQYF | TGCAGCGTTGGTAGGCAGGACGAGCAGTACTTC
TRBJ1-1 | TRBV10-3 | - | 13 | TRBD1 | CAIRQGLNTEAFF | TGTGCCATACGACAGGGATTGAACACTGAAGCTTTCTTT
TRBJ1-6 | TRBV28 | - | 13 | - | CASSSRQVSPLHF | TGTGCCAGCAGTTCCCGTCAGGTTTCACCCCTCCACTTT
TRBJ1-2 | TRBV6-5 | - | 14 | - | CASSYSVGADGYTF | TGTGCCAGCAGTTACTCGGTGGGGGCGGATGGCTACACCTTC
TRBJ2-3 | TRBV5-1 | - | 16 | TRBD2 | CANSLRGGGAADTQYF | TGCGCCAACAGCTTGAGAGGCGGGGGGGCCGCAGATACGCAGTATTTT
TRBJ2-7 | TRBV28 | - | 17 | TRBD2 | CASSLAPGREGRYEQYF | TGTGCCAGCAGTTTAGCCCCTGGGCGGGAGGGCCGATACGAGCAGTACTTC
TRBJ2-2 | TRBV7-2 | - | 14 | - | CASSLGRAGGELFF | TGTGCCAGCAGCTTAGGCAGGGCGGGCGGGGAGCTGTTTTTT
TRBJ1-1 | TRBV5-4 | - | 15 | - | CASSRISPQNTEAFF | TGTGCCAGCAGCCGCATTTCTCCGCAGAACACTGAAGCTTTCTTT
TRBJ2-2 | TRBV16 | - | 14 | TRBD1 | CASSPRQGAGELFF | TGTGCCAGCAGCCCCCGACAGGGGGCCGGGGAGCTGTTTTTT
TRBJ1-5 | TRBV25-1 | medium-sized | 13 | TRBD1 | CASSGQGNQPQHF | TGTGCCAGCAGCGGACAGGGGAATCAGCCCCAGCATTTT
TRBJ2-7 | TRBV4-2 | - | 16 | - | CASSQEGQAGSYEQYF | TGTGCCAGCAGCCAAGAAGGGCAGGCGGGCTCCTACGAGCAGTACTTC
TRBJ1-1 | TRBV7-3 | - | 15 | - | CASSLTGDMNTEAFF | TGTGCCAGCAGCTTAACGGGGGACATGAACACTGAAGCTTTCTTT
TRBJ2-1 | TRBV7-8 | - | 14 | TRBD2 | CASSQVGGYNEQFF | TGTGCCAGCAGCCAGGTGGGGGGGTACAATGAGCAGTTCTTC
TRBJ1-2 | TRBV19 | once | 15 | TRBD1 | CASSHRGSANYGYTF | TGTGCCAGTAGTCACAGGGGCTCGGCTAACTATGGCTACACCTTC
TRBJ2-1 | TRBV2 | - | 13 | TRBD2 | CASSGTSVNEQFF | TGTGCCAGCAGCGGGACTAGCGTCAATGAGCAGTTCTTC
TRBJ1-5 | TRBV7-2 | - | 15 | - | CASSLTTTNGQPQHF | TGTGCCAGCAGCTTAACGACTACAAATGGTCAGCCCCAGCATTTT
TRBJ1-1 | TRBV5-1 | - | 13 | - | CASSSLMNTEAFF | TGCGCCAGCAGCTCCTTAATGAACACTGAAGCTTTCTTT
TRBJ1-4 | TRBV27 | - | 13 | - | CASWEGTNEKLFF | TGTGCCTCCTGGGAGGGGACTAATGAAAAACTGTTTTTT
TRBJ1-5 | TRBV19 | - | 14 | TRBD1 | CASLGQATNQPQHF | TGTGCCAGTTTGGGACAGGCGACAAATCAGCCCCAGCATTTT
TRBJ2-3 | TRBV27 | - | 15 | - | CASSLSIILPDTQYF | TGTGCCAGCAGTTTATCGATTATTCTTCCAGATACGCAGTATTTT
TRBJ1-4 | TRBV5-4 | - | 15 | - | CASSLTPATNEKLFF | TGTGCCAGCAGCTTGACACCAGCAACTAATGAAAAACTGTTTTTT
TRBJ2-7 | TRBV4-2 | - | 16 | - | CASSSKTRVLLERRYF | TGTGCCAGCAGCTCCAAGACACGAGTACTTCTAGAACGAAGGTACTTC
TRBJ2-5 | TRBV2 | once | 14 | - | CASSEKRGWETQYF | TGTGCCAGCAGTGAAAAGAGGGGTTGGGAGACCCAGTACTTC
TRBJ2-7 | TRBV19 | - | 15 | TRBD1 | CASSKAWDRAYEQYF | TGTGCCAGTAGTAAGGCCTGGGACAGAGCCTACGAGCAGTACTTC
TRBJ1-5 | TRBV6-6 | - | 13 | - | CASSSSAFQPQHF | TGTGCCAGCAGTTCCTCAGCCTTTCAGCCCCAGCATTTT
TRBJ2-2 | TRBV4-1 | - | 19 | - | CASSQDWSRTYGNTGELFF | TGCGCCAGCAGCCAAGATTGGTCGAGGACATATGGGAACACCGGGGAGCTGTTTTTT
TRBJ2-2 | TRBV30 | - | 17 | - | CAWSVLLSGTNTGELFF | TGTGCCTGGAGTGTTCTTTTGAGCGGCACGAACACCGGGGAGCTGTTTTTT
TRBJ2-3 | TRBV18 | - | 15 | TRBD2 | CASSPLTSSTDTQYF | TGTGCCAGCTCACCATTGACTAGCAGCACAGATACGCAGTATTTT
TRBJ2-7 | TRBV28 | - | 13 | - | CASSLSGTYEQYF | TGTGCCAGCAGTTTATCTGGGACCTACGAGCAGTACTTC
TRBJ2-2 | TRBV5-1 | - | 17 | TRBD2 | CASRTRALAANTGELFF | TGCGCCAGCAGGACAAGGGCTCTAGCGGCGAACACCGGGGAGCTGTTTTTT
TRBJ1-4 | TRBV28 | - | 15 | - | CASNTAGIGNEKLFF | TGTGCCAGCAACACGGCGGGGATTGGGAATGAAAAACTGTTTTTT
TRBJ2-7 | TRBV20-1 | - | 11 | - | CSAARQDEQYF | TGCAGTGCTGCAAGACAGGACGAGCAGTACTTC
TRBJ1-6 | TRBV2 | - | 15 | - | CASSTQGLPNSPLHF | TGTGCCAGCAGCACCCAGGGGCTTCCTAATTCACCCCTCCACTTT
TRBJ2-6 | TRBV2 | once | 13 | - | CASRLSGANVLTF | TGTGCCAGCAGGCTCTCTGGGGCCAACGTCCTGACTTTC